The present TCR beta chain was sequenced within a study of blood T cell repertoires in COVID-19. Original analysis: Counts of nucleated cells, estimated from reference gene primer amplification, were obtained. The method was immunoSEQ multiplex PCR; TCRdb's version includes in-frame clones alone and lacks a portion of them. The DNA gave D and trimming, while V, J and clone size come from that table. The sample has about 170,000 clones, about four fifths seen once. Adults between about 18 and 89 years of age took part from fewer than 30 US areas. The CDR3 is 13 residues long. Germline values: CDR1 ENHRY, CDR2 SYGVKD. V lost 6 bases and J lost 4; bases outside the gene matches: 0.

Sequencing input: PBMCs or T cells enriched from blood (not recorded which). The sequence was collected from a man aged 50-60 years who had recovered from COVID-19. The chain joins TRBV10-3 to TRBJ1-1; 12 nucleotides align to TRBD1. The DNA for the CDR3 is TGTGCCATCAGGGGACAGGGGGCCACTGAAGCTTTCTTT. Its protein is CAIRGQGATEAFF.